These 15 T cell receptor beta chains were all obtained from the same sample, sequenced in a study of T cell responses to AZD1222 COVID-19 vaccine. Sequencing used immunoSEQ multiplex PCR; TCRdb keeps in-frame clones, though not all of them. The sample yields about 160,000 clones, approximately 88% seen once. Source: peripheral blood, taken 28 days after the second AZD1222 dose. All receptors derive from an adult who received the AZD1222 COVID-19 vaccine.

The chain recombines TRBV18 with TRBJ1-5, with a weak D call TRBD1 (5 bases). The germline V and J ends were trimmed by 0 bases and 2 bases, with 17 bases remaining between them. The CDR3 has 18 residues. CDR1 and CDR2 (germline): KGHSH, LQKENI. The CDR3 reads CASSPPNRRGGGNQPQHF. The CDR3 DNA follows: TGTGCCAGCTCACCACCCAACCGGAGGGGTGGGGGCAATCAGCCCCAGCATTTT.

This rearrangement joins TRBV5-1 to TRBJ1-1; maybe TRBD1 (5 bases). CDR3 length: 17 amino acids. Germline assignment: CDR1 SGHRS and CDR2 YFSETQ. Trimming took 3 bases from V and 5 from J, leaving 23 bases between them. The CDR3 sequence: CASSSNRWRGDGTEAFF. The CDR3 DNA sequence: TGCGCCAGCAGCTCAAACCGTTGGCGGGGGGATGGAACTGAAGCTTTCTTT.

This chain connects TRBV14 to TRBJ1-2; no reliable D call. V was pared by 0 bases and J by 5 bases, with 7 bases between. In germline, CDR1 is SGHDN, CDR2 FVKESK. The CDR3 is 13 residues long. The CDR3 DNA sequence: TGTGCCAGCAGCCAAGATTCCCTATATGGCTACACCTTC. Translation gives CASSQDSLYGYTF.

J is TRBJ2-2 and V is TRBV7-9; 8 nucleotides line up with TRBD2. This CDR3 has 15 amino acids. The V gene end was trimmed by 6 bases and the J gene end by 7 bases; junction bases not matched to a gene: 10. Germline assignment: CDR1 SEHNR and CDR2 FQNEAQ (reference sequence). The CDR3 nucleotides read TGTGCCAGCAGTTTCAGCGGGGGTCACGGCGGGGAGCTGTTTTTT. Its protein is CASSFSGGHGGELFF.

The gene calls are TRBV7-2 and TRBJ1-2; 7 bases are a match to TRBD1. V lost 4 bases, J lost 2 bases, and 4 bases stayed unmatched. The length of the CDR3 is 14 residues. The V gene's germline CDR1 is SGHTA and CDR2 FQGNSA. The CDR3 DNA follows: TGTGCCAGCAGCTCAGTGACAGGGAACTATGGCTACACCTTC. Its protein product is CASSSVTGNYGYTF.

The chain uses TRBV12-3 or TRBV12-4 and TRBJ2-5; a weak D match, TRBD2 (5 bases). Trimming took 7 bases from V and 9 from J, leaving 12 bases between them. This CDR3 contains 11 residues. CDR3: CASTRGWAQYF. The DNA for the CDR3 is TGTGCCAGCACCCGGGGTTGGGCCCAGTACTTC.

As regards this clone: In the same sample, other DNA sequences code for this CDR3. V and J are TRBV5-1 and TRBJ1-2; D is ambiguous. This CDR3 has 13 amino acids. V dropped 4 bases and J dropped 3 bases, with 10 bases sitting between them. The germline CDR1 and CDR2 sequences are SGHRS and YFSETQ. DNA of the CDR3: TGCGCCAGCAGCCCCGACACTTACTATGGCTACACCTTC. It encodes CASSPDTYYGYTF.

The chain carries TRBV7-8 and TRBJ1-3, with D hard to call. Per the germline V gene, CDR1 is SGHVS and CDR2 is FQNEAQ. The V and J ends lost 2 bases and 0 bases respectively, with 14 bases between them. This CDR3 is 17 amino acids long. The CDR3 DNA reads as TGTGCCAGCAGCTTAAACGGGGTGGCTCACTCTGGAAACACCATATATTTT. This codes for CASSLNGVAHSGNTIYF.

The CDR3 loop is CAWRDTTGNGYTF. The DNA of the CDR3 is TGTGCCTGGAGGGATACGACAGGGAATGGCTACACCTTC. The chain recombines TRBV30 with TRBJ1-2; TRBD1 aligns across 7 bases. Germline-derived CDR1 and CDR2 are GTSNPN and SVGIG (reference sequence). This CDR3 is built from 13 residues. The V gene end was trimmed by 3 bases and the J gene end by 6 bases; junction bases not matched to a gene: 7.

V is TRBV20-1 and J is TRBJ1-1; unclear D gene. The germline V gene encodes CDR1 DFQATT and CDR2 SNEGSKA (reference sequence). The CDR3 length is 10 residues. V lost 5 bases to trimming and J lost 4 bases, with 5 bases between them. CDR3 nucleotide sequence: TGCAGTGCTTTGGGCACTGAAGCTTTCTTT. Its translation: CSALGTEAFF.

J is TRBJ1-2 and V is TRBV19, with a weak D call TRBD1 (6 bases). This CDR3 is built from 14 residues. The V end lost 7 bases, the J end lost 1 base, and 13 bases lay between the germline ends. From germline, CDR1 is LNHDA and CDR2 SQIVND (reference sequence). The CDR3 DNA reads TGTGCCAGTACCCGGACAGCCCTTAACTATGGCTACACCTTC. Translated, it gives CASTRTALNYGYTF. The variable domain in full, with the rest retrieved from reference TRBV19 and TRBJ1-2, is DGGITQSPKYLFRKEGQNVTLSCEQNLNHDAMYWYRQDPGQGLRLIYYSQIVNDFQKGDIAEGYSVSREKKESFPLTVTSAQKNPTAFYLCASTRTALNYGYTFGSGTRLTVV.

The chain carries TRBV5-4 and TRBJ2-1; 11 bases fit TRBD2. The germline V gene has CDR1 SGHNT and CDR2 YYREEE (reference sequence). CDR3 length: 17 amino acids. J gave up 7 bases and V 1 base, and 10 bases lay outside the gene matches. The CDR3: CASSLSLLAGGSNEQFF. The CDR3 DNA sequence: TGTGCCAGCAGCTTGAGCCTCCTAGCGGGGGGATCTAATGAGCAGTTCTTC.

The chain employs TRBV19 and TRBJ1-5; D is perhaps TRBD1 (6 bases). Germline V lookup: CDR1 LNHDA, CDR2 SQIVND (reference sequence). This CDR3 has 14 residues. Trimming removed 4 bases at V and 1 base at J, with 8 bases between. This chain's CDR3 is CASSTGVSNQPQHF. The CDR3 nucleotides read TGTGCCAGTAGTACAGGGGTAAGCAATCAGCCCCAGCATTTT.

The chain links TRBV3-1 (or the pseudogene TRBV3-2) to TRBJ2-3, with no clear D. Between the trimmed V and J ends, which lost 2 bases and 4 bases, there was a span of 4 bases. There are 12 residues in the CDR3. CDR1 is LGHDT and CDR2 is YNNKEL in the germline V gene (reference sequence). CDR3 sequence (DNA): TGTGCCAGCAGCCAACTCGCAGATACGCAGTATTTT. As protein: CASSQLADTQYF.

The rearrangement links TRBV7-8 to TRBJ1-1; the D is unclear. CDR3 length: 13 residues. Per germline, CDR1 SGHVS and CDR2 FQNEAQ. V was clipped by 7 bases and J by 3 bases, with 12 bases between them. CDR3 protein: CASNSVGDTEAFF. The CDR3 DNA reads as TGTGCCAGCAACAGCGTTGGGGACACTGAAGCTTTCTTT.